The source of this T cell receptor beta chain is a study of OX40 agonist ivuxolimab in advanced cancers. The table came from immunoSEQ multiplex PCR; TCRdb's copy has only in-frame clones and leaves some out. The sample holds around 98,000 clones, around 88% seen once. V was trimmed by 4 bases and J by 0 bases, leaving 4 bases between them. This CDR3 is built from 13 residues. Looked up from germline, CDR1 is SGHTA and CDR2 is FQGNSA. This receptor was obtained from an adult with an advanced solid tumor such as melanoma, head and neck, liver or kidney cancer. Sequenced here: CD4+ or CD8+ T cells sorted from blood, sampled in a trial of the OX40 agonist ivuxolimab. V is TRBV7-2 and J is TRBJ1-5; D gene uncertain. The CDR3: CASSSYSNQPQHF. The CDR3 DNA reads as TGTGCCAGCAGCTCCTATAGCAATCAGCCCCAGCATTTT.